This entry is about one T cell receptor beta chain. The sample belongs to a study of blood T cell repertoires in COVID-19. Generated by immunoSEQ multiplex PCR, the TCRdb table keeps only in-frame clones and is missing some. The repertoire holds around 140,000 clones, with approximately 88% as singletons. V trimming: 6 bases; J trimming: 4 bases; junction bases outside the gene matches: 14. The CDR3 sequence is 18 residues long. Germline V gene lookup returns CDR1 MNHEY and CDR2 SVGEGT. Material: peripheral blood. This chain uses TRBV6-2 or TRBV6-3 with TRBJ2-1; 11 bases map to TRBD2. The receptor was derived from a human donor in a cohort sampled during active COVID-19. The DNA for the CDR3 is TGTGCCAGCAGCCCCTCTAGAATCCGACTAGCGGGATACAATGAGCAGTTCTTC. Its translation: CASSPSRIRLAGYNEQFF.